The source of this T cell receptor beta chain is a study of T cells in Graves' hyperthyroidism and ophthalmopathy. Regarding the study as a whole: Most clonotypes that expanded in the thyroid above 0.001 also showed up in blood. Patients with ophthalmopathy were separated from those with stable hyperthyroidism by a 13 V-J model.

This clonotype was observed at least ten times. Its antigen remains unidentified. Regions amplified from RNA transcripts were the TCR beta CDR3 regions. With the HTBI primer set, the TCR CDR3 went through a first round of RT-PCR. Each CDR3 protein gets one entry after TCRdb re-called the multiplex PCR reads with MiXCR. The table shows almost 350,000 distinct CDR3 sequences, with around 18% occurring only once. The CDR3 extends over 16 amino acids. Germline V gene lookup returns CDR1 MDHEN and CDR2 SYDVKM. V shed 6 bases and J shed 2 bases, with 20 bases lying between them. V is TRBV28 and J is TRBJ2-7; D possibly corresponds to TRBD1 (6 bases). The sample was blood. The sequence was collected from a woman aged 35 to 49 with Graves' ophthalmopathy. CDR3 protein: CASRGAGTKGTYEQYF. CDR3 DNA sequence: TGTGCCAGCAGGGGAGCCGGGACAAAAGGGACCTACGAGCAGTACTTC.